These T cell receptor beta chains were read from a single sample in a study of blood T cell repertoires in COVID-19. TCRdb keeps only in-frame clones here, not all; method: immunoSEQ multiplex PCR. This table has some 60,000 clones, more than 60% appearing once. The material sequenced was peripheral blood. Receptor source: a woman between 45 and 65 years old with active or convalescent COVID-19. The CDR3 runs from the conserved cysteine through the conserved F or W. D genes are given only for firm matches. A clone size is listed for some rows: how often the clone was seen (once, few, many), or a class if it is expanded.

clone_size	v_call	d_call	j_call	cdr3_aa	cdr3_nt
-	TRBV27	-	TRBJ2-1	CASSPPPGNEQFF	TGTGCCAGCAGTCCCCCTCCCGGGAATGAGCAGTTCTTC
-	TRBV27	-	TRBJ2-7	CASSRYRTYEQYF	TGTGCCAGCAGTCGATACAGGACCTACGAGCAGTACTTC
-	TRBV3-1/TRBV3-2	TRBD2	TRBJ2-3	CASSQDLASGTGTDTQYF	TGTGCCAGCAGCCAAGATCTGGCTAGCGGCACGGGAACAGATACGCAGTATTTT
-	TRBV27	-	TRBJ1-5	CASSLGWGDSNQPQHF	TGTGCCAGCAGTTTAGGATGGGGGGATAGCAATCAGCCCCAGCATTTT
few	TRBV5-1	-	TRBJ2-5	CASSLSQETQYF	TGCGCCAGCAGCCTAAGCCAAGAGACCCAGTACTTC
-	TRBV6-6	TRBD1	TRBJ1-2	CASSYSMVDRDYGYTF	TGTGCCAGCAGTTACTCGATGGTGGACAGGGACTATGGCTACACCTTC
-	TRBV28	-	TRBJ2-7	CASSITPEGYEQYF	TGTGCCAGCAGTATAACCCCTGAGGGCTACGAGCAGTACTTC
-	TRBV5-4	TRBD2	TRBJ2-1	CASSLLLADYNEQFF	TGTGCCAGCAGCTTGTTACTAGCGGACTACAATGAGCAGTTCTTC
-	TRBV15	-	TRBJ2-5	CATSVLRDPRGSQYF	TGTGCCACCAGCGTTCTCCGGGACCCGAGGGGGTCCCAGTACTTC
-	TRBV30	TRBD2	TRBJ2-5	CACRQGLAGQETQYF	TGTGCCTGCAGACAGGGACTAGCGGGGCAAGAGACCCAGTACTTC
-	TRBV28	-	TRBJ1-1	CASSLPDTEAFF	TGTGCCAGCAGTTTACCCGACACTGAAGCTTTCTTT
-	TRBV7-9	-	TRBJ2-3	CASSTGTTRTDTQYF	TGTGCCAGCAGCACAGGGACTACCCGCACAGATACGCAGTATTTT
-	TRBV4-1	-	TRBJ2-5	CASSPRTDKETQYF	TGCGCCAGCAGCCCAAGGACAGATAAAGAGACCCAGTACTTC
-	TRBV12-3/TRBV12-4	-	TRBJ1-2	CASRAQGRNGYTF	TGTGCCAGCAGGGCCCAGGGTCGGAATGGCTACACCTTC
-	TRBV9	TRBD2	TRBJ2-7	CASSRGLAVNRGHEQYF	TGTGCCAGCAGCCGGGGACTAGCCGTCAATAGGGGGCACGAGCAGTACTTC
-	TRBV15	-	TRBJ2-3	CATSSTGKSMIDTQYF	TGTGCCACCAGCAGTACAGGGAAGTCAATGATAGATACGCAGTATTTT
-	TRBV6-1	TRBD1	TRBJ1-1	CASSDMDRGTTEAFF	TGTGCCAGCAGTGACATGGACAGGGGGACCACTGAAGCTTTCTTT
few	TRBV5-1	TRBD2	TRBJ2-2	CASSLTSGAGELFF	TGCGCCAGCAGCTTGACTAGCGGCGCCGGGGAGCTGTTTTTT
-	TRBV30	TRBD1	TRBJ1-3	CAWSAPYRGPSIYF	TGTGCCTGGAGTGCCCCCTACAGGGGCCCCTCCATATATTTT
-	TRBV19	TRBD2	TRBJ2-1	CASSIQGAGLSSYNEQFF	TGTGCCAGTAGTATCCAGGGAGCGGGACTGAGCTCCTACAATGAGCAGTTCTTC
-	TRBV18	-	TRBJ2-3	CASSPPGRTDTQYF	TGTGCCAGCTCACCACCGGGGCGCACAGATACGCAGTATTTT
-	TRBV12-5	-	TRBJ1-3	CASGSHSRDNSGNTIYF	TGTGCTAGTGGTTCCCACAGCCGGGACAACTCTGGAAACACCATATATTTT
-	TRBV24-1	TRBD2	TRBJ2-3	CATSDSGRAGGPDTQYF	TGTGCCACCAGTGATTCCGGGAGAGCGGGAGGCCCAGATACGCAGTATTTT